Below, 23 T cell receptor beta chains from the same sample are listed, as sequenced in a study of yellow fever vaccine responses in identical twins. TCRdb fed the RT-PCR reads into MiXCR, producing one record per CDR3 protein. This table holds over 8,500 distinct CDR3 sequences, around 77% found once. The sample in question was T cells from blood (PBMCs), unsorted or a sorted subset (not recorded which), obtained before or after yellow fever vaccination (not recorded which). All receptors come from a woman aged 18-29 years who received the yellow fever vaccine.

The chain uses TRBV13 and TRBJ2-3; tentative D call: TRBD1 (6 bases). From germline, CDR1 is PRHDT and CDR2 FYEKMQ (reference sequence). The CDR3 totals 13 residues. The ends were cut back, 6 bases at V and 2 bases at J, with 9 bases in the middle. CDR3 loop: CASRGDNTDTQYF. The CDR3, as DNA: TGTGCCAGCAGGGGGGACAACACAGATACGCAGTATTTT.

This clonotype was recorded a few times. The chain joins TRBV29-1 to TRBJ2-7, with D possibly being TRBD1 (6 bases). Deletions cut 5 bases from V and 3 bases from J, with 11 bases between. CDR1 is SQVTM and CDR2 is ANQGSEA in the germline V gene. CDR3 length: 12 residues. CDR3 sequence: CSVQGKYYEQYF. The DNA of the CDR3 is TGCAGCGTTCAGGGGAAGTACTACGAGCAGTACTTC.

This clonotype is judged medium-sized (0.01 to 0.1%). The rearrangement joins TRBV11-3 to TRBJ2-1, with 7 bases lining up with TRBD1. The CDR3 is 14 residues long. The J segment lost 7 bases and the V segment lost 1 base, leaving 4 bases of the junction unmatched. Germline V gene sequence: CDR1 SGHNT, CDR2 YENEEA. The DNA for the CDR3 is TGTGCCAGCAGCTTAGTAGGGGGCAGGAATGAGCAGTTCTTC. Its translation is CASSLVGGRNEQFF.

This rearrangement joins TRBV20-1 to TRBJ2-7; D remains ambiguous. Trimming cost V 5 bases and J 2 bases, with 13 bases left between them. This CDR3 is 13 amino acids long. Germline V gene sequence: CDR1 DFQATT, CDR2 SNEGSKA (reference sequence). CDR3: CSAYSTETYEQYF. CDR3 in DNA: TGCAGTGCTTATTCAACAGAAACCTACGAGCAGTACTTC.

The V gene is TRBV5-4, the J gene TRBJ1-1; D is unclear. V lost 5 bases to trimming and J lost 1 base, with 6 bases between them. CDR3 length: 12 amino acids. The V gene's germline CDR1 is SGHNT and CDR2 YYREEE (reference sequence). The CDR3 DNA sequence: TGTGCCAGCAGTCCGGGGAACACTGAAGCTTTCTTT. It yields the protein CASSPGNTEAFF.

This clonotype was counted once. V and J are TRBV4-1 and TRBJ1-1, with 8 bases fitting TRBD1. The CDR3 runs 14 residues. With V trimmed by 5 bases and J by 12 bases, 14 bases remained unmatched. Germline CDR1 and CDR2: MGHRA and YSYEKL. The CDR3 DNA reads TGCGCCAGCAGCACCACAATCCACGGGACAGGTTCTTTCTTT. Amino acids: CASSTTIHGTGSFF.

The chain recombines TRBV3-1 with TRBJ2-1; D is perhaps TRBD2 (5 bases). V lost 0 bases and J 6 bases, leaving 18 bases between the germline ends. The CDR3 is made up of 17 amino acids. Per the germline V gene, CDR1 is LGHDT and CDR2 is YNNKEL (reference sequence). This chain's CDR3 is CASSQEAGVNRINEQFF. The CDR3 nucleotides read TGTGCCAGCAGCCAAGAAGCCGGGGTGAATAGGATCAATGAGCAGTTCTTC.

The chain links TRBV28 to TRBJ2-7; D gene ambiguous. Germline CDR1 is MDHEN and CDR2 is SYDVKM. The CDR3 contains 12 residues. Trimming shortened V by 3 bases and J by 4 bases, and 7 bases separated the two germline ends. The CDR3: CASSLGWYEQYF. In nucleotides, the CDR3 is TGTGCCAGCAGTTTGGGCTGGTACGAGCAGTACTTC. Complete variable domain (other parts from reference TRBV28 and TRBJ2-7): DVKVTQSSRYLVKRTGEKVFLECVQDMDHENMFWYRQDPGLGLRLIYFSYDVKMKEKGDIPEGYSVSREKKERFSLILESASTNQTSMYLCASSLGWYEQYFGPGTRLTVT.

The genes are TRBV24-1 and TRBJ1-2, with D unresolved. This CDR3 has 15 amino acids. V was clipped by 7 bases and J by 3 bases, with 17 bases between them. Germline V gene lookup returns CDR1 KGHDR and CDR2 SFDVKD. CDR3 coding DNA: TGTGCCACCAGGAACACGCTAACGGGAGACTATGGCTACACCTTC. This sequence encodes CATRNTLTGDYGYTF.

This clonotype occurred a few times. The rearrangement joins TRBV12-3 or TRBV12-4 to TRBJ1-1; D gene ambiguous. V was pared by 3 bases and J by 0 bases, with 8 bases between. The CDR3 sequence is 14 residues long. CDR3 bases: TGTGCCAGCAGTTTGGCGACGGTGAACACTGAAGCTTTCTTT. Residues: CASSLATVNTEAFF.

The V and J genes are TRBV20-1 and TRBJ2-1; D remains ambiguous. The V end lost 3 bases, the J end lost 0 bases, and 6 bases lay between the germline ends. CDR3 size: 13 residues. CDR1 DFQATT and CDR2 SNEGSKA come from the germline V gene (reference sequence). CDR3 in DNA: TGCAGTGCTAGTCATAGCTCCTACAATGAGCAGTTCTTC. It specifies CSASHSSYNEQFF.

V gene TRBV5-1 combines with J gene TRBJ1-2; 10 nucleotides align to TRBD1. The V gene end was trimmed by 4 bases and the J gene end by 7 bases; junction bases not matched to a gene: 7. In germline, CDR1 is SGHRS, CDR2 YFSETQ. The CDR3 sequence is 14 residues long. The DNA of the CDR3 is TGCGCCAGCAGCCCGGGACAGGGGACGAGTGGCTACACCTTC. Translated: CASSPGQGTSGYTF.

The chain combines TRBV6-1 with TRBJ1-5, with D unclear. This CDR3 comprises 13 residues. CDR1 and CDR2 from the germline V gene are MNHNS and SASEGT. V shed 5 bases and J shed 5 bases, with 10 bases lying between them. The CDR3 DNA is TGTGCCAGCAGTCAATCGTCATATCAGCCCCAGCATTTT. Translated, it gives CASSQSSYQPQHF.

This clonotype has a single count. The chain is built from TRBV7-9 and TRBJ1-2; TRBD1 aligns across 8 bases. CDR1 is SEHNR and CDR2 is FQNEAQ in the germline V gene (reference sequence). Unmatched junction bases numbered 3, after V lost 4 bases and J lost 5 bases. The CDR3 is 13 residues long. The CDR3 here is CASSSDRVYGYTF. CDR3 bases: TGTGCCAGCAGCTCGGACAGGGTTTATGGCTACACCTTC. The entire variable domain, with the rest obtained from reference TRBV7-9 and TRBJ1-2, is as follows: DTGVSQNPRHKITKRGQNVTFRCDPISEHNRLYWYRQTLGQGPEFLTYFQNEAQLEKSRLLSDRFSAERPKGSFSTLEIQRTEQGDSAMYLCASSSDRVYGYTFGSGTRLTVV.

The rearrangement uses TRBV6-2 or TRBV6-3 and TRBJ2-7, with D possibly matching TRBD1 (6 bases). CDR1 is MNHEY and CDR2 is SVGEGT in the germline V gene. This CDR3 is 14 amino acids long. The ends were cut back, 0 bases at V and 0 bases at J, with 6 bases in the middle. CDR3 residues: CASSYSDSSYEQYV. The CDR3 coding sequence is TGTGCCAGCAGTTACTCGGACAGCTCCTACGAGCAGTACGTC.

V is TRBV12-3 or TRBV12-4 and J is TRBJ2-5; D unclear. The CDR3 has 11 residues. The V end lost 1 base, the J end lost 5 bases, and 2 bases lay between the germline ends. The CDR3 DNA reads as TGTGCCAGCAGTTTAGAGGAGACCCAGTACTTC. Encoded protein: CASSLEETQYF.

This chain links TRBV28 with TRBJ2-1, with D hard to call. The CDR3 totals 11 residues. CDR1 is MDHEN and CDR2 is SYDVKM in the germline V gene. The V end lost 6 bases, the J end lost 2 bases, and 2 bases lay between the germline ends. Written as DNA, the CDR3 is TGTGCCAGCAGCCCCTACAATGAGCAGTTCTTC. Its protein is CASSPYNEQFF.

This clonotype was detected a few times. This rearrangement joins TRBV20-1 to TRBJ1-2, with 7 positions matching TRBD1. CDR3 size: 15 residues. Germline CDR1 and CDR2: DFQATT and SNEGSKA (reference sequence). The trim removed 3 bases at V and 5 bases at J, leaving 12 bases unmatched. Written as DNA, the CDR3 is TGCAGTGCTAGGTCAACAGGGGTTAGGACTTATGGCTACACCTTC. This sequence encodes CSARSTGVRTYGYTF.

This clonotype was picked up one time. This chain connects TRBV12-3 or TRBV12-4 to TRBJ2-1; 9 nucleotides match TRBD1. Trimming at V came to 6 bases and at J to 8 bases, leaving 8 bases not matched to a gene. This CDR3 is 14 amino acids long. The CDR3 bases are TGTGCCAGCAGCCCGGGACAGGGTTACCATGAGCAGTTCTTC. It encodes CASSPGQGYHEQFF.

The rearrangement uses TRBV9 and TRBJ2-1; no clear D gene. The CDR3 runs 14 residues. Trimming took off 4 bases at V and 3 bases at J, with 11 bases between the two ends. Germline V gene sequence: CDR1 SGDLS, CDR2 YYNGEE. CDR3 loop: CASSLPSVYNEQFF. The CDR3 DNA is TGTGCCAGCAGCTTGCCATCCGTCTACAATGAGCAGTTCTTC.

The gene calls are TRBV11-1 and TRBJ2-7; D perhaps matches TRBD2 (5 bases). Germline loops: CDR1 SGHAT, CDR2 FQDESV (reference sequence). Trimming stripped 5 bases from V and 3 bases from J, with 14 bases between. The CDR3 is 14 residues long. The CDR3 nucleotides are TGTGCCAGCAGCCATAGCGCATCGCGCTACGAGCAGTACTTC. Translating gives CASSHSASRYEQYF.

As DNA, the CDR3 is TGCAGTGTTCGACAGGACTACGAGCAGTACGTC. This encodes CSVRQDYEQYV. V and J are TRBV20-1 and TRBJ2-7; tentatively, D is TRBD1 (6 bases). The V end was cut by 7 bases, the J end by 3 bases, with 10 bases between. Germline V gives CDR1 DFQATT, CDR2 SNEGSKA (reference sequence). This CDR3 contains 11 residues.

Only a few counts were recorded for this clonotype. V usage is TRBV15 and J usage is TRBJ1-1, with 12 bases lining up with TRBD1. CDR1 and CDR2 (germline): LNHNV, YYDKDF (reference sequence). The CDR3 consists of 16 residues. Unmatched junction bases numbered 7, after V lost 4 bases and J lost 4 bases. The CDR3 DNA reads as TGTGCCACCAGCACCGGGACAGGGGGCCCGGGCACTGAAGCTTTCTTT. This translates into CATSTGTGGPGTEAFF. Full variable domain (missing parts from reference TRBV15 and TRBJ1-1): DAMVIQNPRYQVTQFGKPVTLSCSQTLNHNVMYWYQQKSSQAPKLLFHYYDKDFNNEADTPDNFQSRRPNTSFCFLDIRSPGLGDTAMYLCATSTGTGGPGTEAFFGQGTRLTVV.